The present TCR beta chain was sequenced within a study of T and B cells in COVID-19 patients. BIOMED2 TRB-A/B primer pools were used in multiplex TRB PCR. From the multiplex PCR reads, TCRdb called clonotypes with MiXCR, one entry per CDR3 protein. There are about 5,000 distinct CDR3 sequences in the sample; around 30% occur only once, and around a third lies in the top ten. CDR3 length equals 15 residues. Per germline, CDR1 LNHDA and CDR2 SQIVND (reference sequence). V shed 3 bases, J shed 8 bases, and the junction held 7 bases outside the gene matches. Regarding the study as a whole: Clonality of TRB repertoires was high in active COVID-19; recovery brought above-healthy diversity and richness.

Within the sample, this clonotype is medium-sized (0.01 to 0.1%). Its antigen is unknown. Each TRB amplification used about 250-550 ng of genomic DNA from blood. The specimen sequenced was blood. The receptor was derived from a human donor with active COVID-19. The chain joins TRBV19 to TRBJ1-6; 7 positions agree with TRBD1. The CDR3: CASSIESGQYSPLHF. The CDR3 DNA reads as TGTGCCAGTAGTATCGAGTCGGGACAGTATTCACCCCTCCACTTT.